The present TCR beta chain was sequenced within a study of identical twins. Whole-study results and caveats: Beta out-of-frame twin sharing showed a weaker excess.

Trimming shortened V by 0 bases and J by 6 bases, and 6 bases separated the two germline ends. The CDR3 is made up of 13 amino acids. Per germline, CDR1 SGHDT and CDR2 YYEEEE. In the case of this clonotype: What it binds is not known.

A universal primer site was added by template switching, and unique molecular identifiers were carried by the cDNA. One entry per CDR3 protein, called by TCRdb with MiXCR from the 5' RACE reads. This table has about 280,000 distinct CDR3 sequences, about 8% appearing once. The same data also went into a second study, on yellow fever vaccine responses in identical twins.

The TCR originated in a woman under 30 in good health. Material for sequencing was memory (CD45RO+) T cells sorted from blood. The chain uses TRBV5-6 and TRBJ2-2; D unresolved. CDR3 sequence: CASSLGVPGELFF. CDR3 nucleotide sequence: TGTGCCAGCAGCTTGGGAGTCCCCGGGGAGCTGTTTTTT.